What follows is one TCR beta chain and its context. Antigen: not known. CDR1 is DFQATT, CDR2 SNEGSKA, per germline (reference sequence). V lost 0 bases and J 2 bases, leaving 17 bases between the germline ends. The CDR3 has 17 amino acids. The source of the sample is a study of identical twins. The study's findings and limits: Insertions ran lower in abundant cord blood beta clonotypes, though not in memory repertoires. It was out-of-frame TCR alpha sharing in monozygotic twins that models underestimated.

Template switching supplied a universal primer site; unique molecular identifiers were carried on the cDNA. One entry per CDR3 protein results from TCRdb running MiXCR on the 5' RACE reads. The sample includes 500,000 to 650,000 distinct CDR3 sequences, just over 7% of them seen just once. The same sample was also studied in work on yellow fever vaccine responses in identical twins. This second study says: Reportedly, the response of twins' T cells to the vaccine seemed partly convergent, partly personalized.

The chain has TRBV20-1 and TRBJ2-1, with D possibly TRBD1 on 6 matching bases. Sequencing was carried out using PBMCs. The clonotype comes from a woman under 30 in good health. CDR3 in amino acids: CSARDLPGTPTYNEQFF. The CDR3 nucleotides read TGCAGTGCTAGAGATCTCCCCGGGACACCTACCTACAATGAGCAGTTCTTC.